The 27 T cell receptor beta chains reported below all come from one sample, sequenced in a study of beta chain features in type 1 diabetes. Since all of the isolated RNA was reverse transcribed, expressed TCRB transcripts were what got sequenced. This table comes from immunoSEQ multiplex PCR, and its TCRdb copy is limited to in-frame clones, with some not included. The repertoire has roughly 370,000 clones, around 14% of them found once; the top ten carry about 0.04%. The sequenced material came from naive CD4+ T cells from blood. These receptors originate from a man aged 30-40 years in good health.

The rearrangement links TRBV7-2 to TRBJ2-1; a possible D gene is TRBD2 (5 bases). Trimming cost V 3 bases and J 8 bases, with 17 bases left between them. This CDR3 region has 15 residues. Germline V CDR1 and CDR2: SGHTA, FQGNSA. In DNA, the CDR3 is TGTGCCAGCAGCTTCTCTAGAGGGCGGGTTCATGAGCAGTTCTTC. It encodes CASSFSRGRVHEQFF.

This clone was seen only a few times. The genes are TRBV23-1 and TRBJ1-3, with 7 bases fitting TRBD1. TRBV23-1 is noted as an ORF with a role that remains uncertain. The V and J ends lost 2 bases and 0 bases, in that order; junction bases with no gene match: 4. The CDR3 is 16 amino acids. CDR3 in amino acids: CASSQQGQSSGNTIYF. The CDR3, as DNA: TGCGCCAGCAGTCAACAGGGACAGAGCTCTGGAAACACCATATATTTT.

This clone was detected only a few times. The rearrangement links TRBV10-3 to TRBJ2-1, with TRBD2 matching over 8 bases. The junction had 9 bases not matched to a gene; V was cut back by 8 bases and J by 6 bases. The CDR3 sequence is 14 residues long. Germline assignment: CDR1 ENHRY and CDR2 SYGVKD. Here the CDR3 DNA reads TGTGCCATCGGCGGGAGGCCGACCATCAATGAGCAGTTCTTC. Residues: CAIGGRPTINEQFF.

CDR3 nucleotides: TGTGCCAGCAGCCAAGAGCAGCGGGACTACAATGAGCAGTTCTTC. This gives the protein CASSQEQRDYNEQFF. This chain joins TRBV4-2 and TRBJ2-1; 7 bases line up with TRBD2. The CDR3 contains 15 residues. V gave up 0 bases and J gave up 3 bases; unmatched junction bases: 2. Germline values: CDR1 LGHNA, CDR2 YNFKEQ.

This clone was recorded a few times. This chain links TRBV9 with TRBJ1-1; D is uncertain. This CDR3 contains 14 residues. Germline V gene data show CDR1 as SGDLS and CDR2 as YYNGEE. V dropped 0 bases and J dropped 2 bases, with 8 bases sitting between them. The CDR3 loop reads CASSVGRVNTEAFF. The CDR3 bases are TGTGCCAGCAGCGTAGGGAGGGTAAACACTGAAGCTTTCTTT.

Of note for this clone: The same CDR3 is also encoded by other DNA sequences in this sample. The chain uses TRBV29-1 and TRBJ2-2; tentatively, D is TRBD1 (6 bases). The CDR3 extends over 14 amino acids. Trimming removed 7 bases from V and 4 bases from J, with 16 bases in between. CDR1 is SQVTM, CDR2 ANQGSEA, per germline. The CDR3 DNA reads TGCAGCGGTCAGGGGCCCCATAGCACCGGGGAGCTGTTTTTT. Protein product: CSGQGPHSTGELFF.

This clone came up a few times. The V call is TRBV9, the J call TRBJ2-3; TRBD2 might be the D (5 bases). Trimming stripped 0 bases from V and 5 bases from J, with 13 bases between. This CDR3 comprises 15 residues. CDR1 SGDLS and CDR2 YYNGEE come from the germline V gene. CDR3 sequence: CASSVGRSSRDTQYF. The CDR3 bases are TGTGCCAGCAGCGTAGGGAGGTCTAGTAGAGATACGCAGTATTTT.

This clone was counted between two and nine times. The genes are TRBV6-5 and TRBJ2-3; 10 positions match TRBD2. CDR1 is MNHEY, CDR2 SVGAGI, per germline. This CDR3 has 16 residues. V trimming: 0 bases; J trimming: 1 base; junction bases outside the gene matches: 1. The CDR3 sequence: CASSYSLAGGTDTQYF. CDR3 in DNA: TGTGCCAGCAGTTACTCCCTAGCGGGAGGCACAGATACGCAGTATTTT.

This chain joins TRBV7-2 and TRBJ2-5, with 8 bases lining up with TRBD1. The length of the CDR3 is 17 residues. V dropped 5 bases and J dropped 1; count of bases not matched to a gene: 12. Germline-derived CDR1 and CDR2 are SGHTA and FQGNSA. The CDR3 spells CASSNLRDRQFQETQYF. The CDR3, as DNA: TGTGCCAGCAGCAACCTCCGGGACAGGCAATTCCAAGAGACCCAGTACTTC. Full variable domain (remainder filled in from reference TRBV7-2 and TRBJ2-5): GAGVSQSPSNKVTEKGKDVELRCDPISGHTALYWYRQSLGQGLEFLIYFQGNSAPDKSGLPSDRFSAERTGGSVSTLTIQRTQQEDSAVYLCASSNLRDRQFQETQYFGPGTRLLVL.

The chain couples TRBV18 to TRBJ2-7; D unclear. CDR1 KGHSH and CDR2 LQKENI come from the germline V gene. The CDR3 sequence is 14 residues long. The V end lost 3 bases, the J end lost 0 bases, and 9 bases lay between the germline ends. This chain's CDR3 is CASSPRSNSYEQYV. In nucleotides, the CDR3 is TGTGCCAGCTCACCCCGCAGTAACTCCTACGAGCAGTACGTC.

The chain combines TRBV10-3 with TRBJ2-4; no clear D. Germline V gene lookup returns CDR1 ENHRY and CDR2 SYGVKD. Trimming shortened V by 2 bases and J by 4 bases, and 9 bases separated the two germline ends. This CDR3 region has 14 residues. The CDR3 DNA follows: TGTGCCATCAGTGAGGGTACGATGAAAAACATTCAGTACTTC. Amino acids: CAISEGTMKNIQYF.

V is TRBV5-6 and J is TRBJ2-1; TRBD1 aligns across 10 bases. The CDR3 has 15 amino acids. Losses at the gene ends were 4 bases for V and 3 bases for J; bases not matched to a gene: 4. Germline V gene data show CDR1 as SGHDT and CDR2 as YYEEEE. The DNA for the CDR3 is TGTGCCAGCAGCCAGGACAGGGGGAGCTACAATGAGCAGTTCTTC. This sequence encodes CASSQDRGSYNEQFF.

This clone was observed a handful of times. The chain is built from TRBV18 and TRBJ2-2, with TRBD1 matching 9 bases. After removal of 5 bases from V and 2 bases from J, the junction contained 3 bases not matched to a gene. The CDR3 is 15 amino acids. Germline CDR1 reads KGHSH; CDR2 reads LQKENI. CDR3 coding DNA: TGTGCCAGCTCAACGGGACAGGGAAACACCGGGGAGCTGTTTTTT. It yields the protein CASSTGQGNTGELFF.

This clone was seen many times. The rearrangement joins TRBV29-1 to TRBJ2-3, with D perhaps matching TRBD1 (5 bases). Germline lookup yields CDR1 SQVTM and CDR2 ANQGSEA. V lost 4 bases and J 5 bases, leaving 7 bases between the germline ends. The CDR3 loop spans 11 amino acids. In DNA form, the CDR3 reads TGCAGCGTTGGAAGGGGAGATACGCAGTATTTT. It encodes CSVGRGDTQYF.

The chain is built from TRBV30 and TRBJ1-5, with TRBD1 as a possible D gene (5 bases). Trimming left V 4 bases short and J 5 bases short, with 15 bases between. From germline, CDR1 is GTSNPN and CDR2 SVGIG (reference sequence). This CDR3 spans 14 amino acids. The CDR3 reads CAWTVWGSDQPQHF. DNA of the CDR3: TGTGCCTGGACCGTCTGGGGGAGCGATCAGCCCCAGCATTTT.

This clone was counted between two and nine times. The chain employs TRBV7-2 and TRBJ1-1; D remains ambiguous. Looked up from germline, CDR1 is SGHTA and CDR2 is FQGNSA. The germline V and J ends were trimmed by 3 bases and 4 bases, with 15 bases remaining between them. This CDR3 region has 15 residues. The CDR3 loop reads CASSLGGPVGTEAFF. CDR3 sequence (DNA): TGTGCCAGCAGCTTGGGAGGACCGGTCGGCACTGAAGCTTTCTTT.

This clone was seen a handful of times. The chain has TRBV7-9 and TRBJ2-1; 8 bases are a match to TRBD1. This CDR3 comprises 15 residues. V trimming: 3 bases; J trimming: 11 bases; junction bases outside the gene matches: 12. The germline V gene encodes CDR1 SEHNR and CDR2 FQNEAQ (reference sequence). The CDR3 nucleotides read TGTGCCAGCAGCTTCTCGGGACAGGTTCAGAGTAAGCAGTTCTTC. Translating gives CASSFSGQVQSKQFF.

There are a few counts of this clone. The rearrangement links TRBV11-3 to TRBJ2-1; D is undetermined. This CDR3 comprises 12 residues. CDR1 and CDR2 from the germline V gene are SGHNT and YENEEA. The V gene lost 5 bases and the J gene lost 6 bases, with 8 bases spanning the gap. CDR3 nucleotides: TGTGCCAGCAGCCATGGTCCCAATGAGCAGTTCTTC. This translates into CASSHGPNEQFF.

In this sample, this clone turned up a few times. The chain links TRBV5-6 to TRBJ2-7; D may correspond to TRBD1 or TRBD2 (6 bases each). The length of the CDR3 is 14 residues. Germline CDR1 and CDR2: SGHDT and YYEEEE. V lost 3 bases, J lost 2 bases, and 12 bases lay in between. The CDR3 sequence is CASSSGGGTYEQYV. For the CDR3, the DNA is TGTGCCAGCAGCTCCGGAGGGGGGACCTACGAGCAGTACGTC.

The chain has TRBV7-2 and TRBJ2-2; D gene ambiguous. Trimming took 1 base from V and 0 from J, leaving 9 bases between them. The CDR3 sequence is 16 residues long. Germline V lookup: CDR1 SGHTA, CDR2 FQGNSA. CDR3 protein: CASSLGRNSNTGELFF. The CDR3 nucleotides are TGTGCCAGCAGCTTAGGCAGGAATTCGAACACCGGGGAGCTGTTTTTT. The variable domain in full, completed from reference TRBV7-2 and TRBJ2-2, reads GAGVSQSPSNKVTEKGKDVELRCDPISGHTALYWYRQSLGQGLEFLIYFQGNSAPDKSGLPSDRFSAERTGGSVSTLTIQRTQQEDSAVYLCASSLGRNSNTGELFFGEGSRLTVL.

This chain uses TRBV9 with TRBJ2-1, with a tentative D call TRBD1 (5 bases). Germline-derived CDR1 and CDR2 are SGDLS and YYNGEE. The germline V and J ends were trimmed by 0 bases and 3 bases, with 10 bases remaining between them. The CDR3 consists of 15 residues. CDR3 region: CASSVGPGYYNEQFF. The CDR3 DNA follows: TGTGCCAGCAGCGTAGGGCCAGGGTACTACAATGAGCAGTTCTTC.

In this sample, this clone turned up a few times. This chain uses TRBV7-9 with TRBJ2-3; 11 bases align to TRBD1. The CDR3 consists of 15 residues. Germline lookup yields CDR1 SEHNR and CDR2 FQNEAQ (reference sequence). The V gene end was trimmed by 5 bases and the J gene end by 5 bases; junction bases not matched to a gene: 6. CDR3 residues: CASSRTGGGGDTQYF. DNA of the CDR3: TGTGCCAGCAGCAGGACAGGGGGCGGTGGAGATACGCAGTATTTT.

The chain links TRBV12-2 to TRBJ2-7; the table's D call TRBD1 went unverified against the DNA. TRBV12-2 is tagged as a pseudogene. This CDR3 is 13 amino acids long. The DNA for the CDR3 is TGTGCAAGTCGCTCCATGGGCTTCGGCGAGCAGTACGTC. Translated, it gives CASRSMGFGEQYV.

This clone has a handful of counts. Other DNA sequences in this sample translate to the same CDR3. The CDR3 nucleotides read TGCAGCGTTGGGGCCCATGAGCAGTTCTTC. Protein sequence: CSVGAHEQFF. The V and J genes are TRBV29-1 and TRBJ2-1; D ambiguous. This CDR3 spans 10 amino acids. V lost 4 bases and J 8 bases, leaving 6 bases between the germline ends. Germline V CDR1 and CDR2: SQVTM, ANQGSEA.

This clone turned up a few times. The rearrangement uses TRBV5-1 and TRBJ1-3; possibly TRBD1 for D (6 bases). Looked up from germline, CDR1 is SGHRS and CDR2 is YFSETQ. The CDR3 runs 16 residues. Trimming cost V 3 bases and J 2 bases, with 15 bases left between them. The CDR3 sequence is CASSSNTGIAGNTIYF. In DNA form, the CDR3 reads TGCGCCAGCAGCTCGAATACAGGGATCGCTGGAAACACCATATATTTT.

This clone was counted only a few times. The CDR3 is CSGTGRYPTEAFF. The CDR3 nucleotides are TGCAGCGGTACGGGACGGTACCCCACTGAAGCTTTCTTT. The chain carries TRBV29-1 and TRBJ1-1; D perhaps matches TRBD1 (5 bases). Germline CDR1 SQVTM, CDR2 ANQGSEA. CDR3 length: 13 amino acids. Trimming shortened V by 7 bases and J by 4 bases, and 16 bases separated the two germline ends. Based on the CDR3 plus reference TRBV29-1 and TRBJ1-1, the full variable domain is SAVISQKPSRDICQRGTSLTIQCQVDSQVTMMFWYRQQPGQSLTLIATANQGSEATYESGFVIDKFPISRPNLTFSTLTVSNMSPEDSSIYLCSGTGRYPTEAFFGQGTRLTVV.

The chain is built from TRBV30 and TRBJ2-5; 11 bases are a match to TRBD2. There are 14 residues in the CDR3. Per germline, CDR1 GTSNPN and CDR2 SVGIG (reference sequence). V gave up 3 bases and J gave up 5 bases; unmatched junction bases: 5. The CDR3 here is CAWRTSGSWETQYF. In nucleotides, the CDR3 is TGTGCCTGGAGAACTAGCGGGAGTTGGGAGACCCAGTACTTC. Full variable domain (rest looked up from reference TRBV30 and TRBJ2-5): SQTIHQWPATLVQPVGSPLSLECTVEGTSNPNLYWYRQAAGRGLQLLFYSVGIGQISSEVPQNLSASRPQDRQFILSSKKLLLSDSGFYLCAWRTSGSWETQYFGPGTRLLVL.